This T cell receptor (beta chain) was identified in a study of T-cell memory formation after mild COVID-19. Study background: Clusters of TCRs were largely donor specific. The study, taken as a whole, reports: CD4+ contracting clones lay mainly in CM and EM, CD8+ ones in EMRA. Detection of some responders pre-infection suggested pre-existing cross-reactive memory T cells participated.

TCRdb called the 5' RACE reads again in MiXCR, with one record for every CDR3 protein. The repertoire has under 400,000 distinct CDR3 sequences, roughly 21% of them found once; the top ten carry approximately 12%. The CDR3 is 14 amino acids. The V gene lost 0 bases and the J gene lost 1 base, with 8 bases spanning the gap. CDR1 is SGHRS, CDR2 YFSETQ, per germline. This clonotype was counted ten times or more. Its antigen is as yet unknown. The TCR was taken from an adult woman who had mild COVID-19 (a few samples of this study predate the infection). Cell type and time point are not known. Sequenced material: PBMCs or a T cell subset sorted from them (not recorded which). V is TRBV5-1 and J is TRBJ2-7; D is unclear. The DNA for the CDR3 is TGCGCCAGCAGCTTGGCGGGTCGATCCTACGAGCAGTACTTC. It encodes CASSLAGRSYEQYF.